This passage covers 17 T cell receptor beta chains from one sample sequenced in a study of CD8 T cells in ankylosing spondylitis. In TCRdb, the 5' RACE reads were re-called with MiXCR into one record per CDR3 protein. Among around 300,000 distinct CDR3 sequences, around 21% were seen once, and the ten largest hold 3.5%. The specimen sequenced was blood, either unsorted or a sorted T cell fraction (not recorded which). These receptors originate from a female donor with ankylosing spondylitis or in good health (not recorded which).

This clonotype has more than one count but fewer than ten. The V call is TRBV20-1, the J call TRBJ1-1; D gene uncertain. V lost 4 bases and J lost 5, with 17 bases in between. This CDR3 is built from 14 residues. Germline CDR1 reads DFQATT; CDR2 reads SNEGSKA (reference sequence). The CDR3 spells CSATKEGIGTEAFF. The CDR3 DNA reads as TGCAGTGCTACCAAGGAAGGTATCGGAACTGAAGCTTTCTTT.

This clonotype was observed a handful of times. This CDR3 reads CASSLSGRAEQFF. The CDR3 coding sequence is TGTGCCAGCAGCTTGAGCGGGAGGGCTGAGCAGTTCTTC. The genes are TRBV7-2 and TRBJ2-1; 10 bases are a match to TRBD2. Germline CDR1 is SGHTA and CDR2 is FQGNSA. The V segment lost 3 bases and the J segment 9 bases; nucleotides outside the gene matches: 2. This CDR3 has 13 amino acids.

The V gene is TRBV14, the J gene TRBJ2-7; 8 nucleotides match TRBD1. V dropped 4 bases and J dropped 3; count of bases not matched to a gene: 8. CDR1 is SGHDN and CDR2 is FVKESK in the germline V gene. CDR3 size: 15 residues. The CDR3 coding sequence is TGTGCCAGCAGCCGACAGGGGACCCCCGGCTACGAGCAGTACTTC. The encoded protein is CASSRQGTPGYEQYF.

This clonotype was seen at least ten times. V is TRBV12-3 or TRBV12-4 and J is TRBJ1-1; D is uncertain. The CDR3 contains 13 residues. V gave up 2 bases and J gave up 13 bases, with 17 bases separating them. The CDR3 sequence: CASSLKERAASFF. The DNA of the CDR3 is TGTGCCAGCAGTTTAAAGGAACGGGCGGCGAGTTTCTTT.

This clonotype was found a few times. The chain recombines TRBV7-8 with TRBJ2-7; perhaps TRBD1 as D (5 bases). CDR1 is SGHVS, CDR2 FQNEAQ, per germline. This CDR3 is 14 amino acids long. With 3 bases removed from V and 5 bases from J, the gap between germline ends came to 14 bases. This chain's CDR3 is CASSFPAQEHEQYF. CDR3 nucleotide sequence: TGTGCCAGCAGCTTTCCGGCACAGGAACACGAGCAGTACTTC. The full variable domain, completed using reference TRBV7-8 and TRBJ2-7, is GAGVSQSPRYKVAKRGQDVALRCDPISGHVSLFWYQQALGQGPEFLTYFQNEAQLDKSGLPSDRFFAERPEGSVSTLKIQRTQQEDSAVYLCASSFPAQEHEQYFGPGTRLTVT.

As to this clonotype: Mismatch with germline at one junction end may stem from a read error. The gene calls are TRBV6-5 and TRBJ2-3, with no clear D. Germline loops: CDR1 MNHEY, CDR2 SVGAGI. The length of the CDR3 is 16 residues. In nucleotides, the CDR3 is TGTGCCAGCAGTAACTCACGTACCGTACTCACAGATACGCAGTATTTT. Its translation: CASSNSRTVLTDTQYF.

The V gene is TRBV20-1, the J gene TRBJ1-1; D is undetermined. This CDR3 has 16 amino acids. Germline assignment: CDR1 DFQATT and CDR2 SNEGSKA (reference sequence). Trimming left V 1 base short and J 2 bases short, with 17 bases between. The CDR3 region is CSARGAGRRENTEAFF. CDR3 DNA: TGCAGTGCTAGAGGGGCAGGCAGACGGGAAAACACTGAAGCTTTCTTT.

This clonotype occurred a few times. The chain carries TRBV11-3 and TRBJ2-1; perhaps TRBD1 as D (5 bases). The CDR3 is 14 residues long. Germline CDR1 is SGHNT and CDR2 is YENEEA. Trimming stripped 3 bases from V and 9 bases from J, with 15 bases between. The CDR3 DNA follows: TGTGCCAGCAGCTTTGGGTGGTCCCAGGGTGAGCAGTTCTTC. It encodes CASSFGWSQGEQFF.

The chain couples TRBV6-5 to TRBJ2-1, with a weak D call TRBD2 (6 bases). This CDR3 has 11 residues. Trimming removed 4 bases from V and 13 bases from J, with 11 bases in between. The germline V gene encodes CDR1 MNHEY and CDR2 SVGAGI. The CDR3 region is CASSSPAGQFF. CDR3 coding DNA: TGTGCCAGCAGTTCCCCAGCGGGCCAGTTCTTC.

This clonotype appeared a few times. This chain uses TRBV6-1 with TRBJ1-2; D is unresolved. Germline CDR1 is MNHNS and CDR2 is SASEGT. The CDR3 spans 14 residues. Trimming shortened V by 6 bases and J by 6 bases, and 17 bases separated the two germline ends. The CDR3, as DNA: TGTGCCAGCAGAACACTTGACGAGCCGAATGGCTACACCTTC. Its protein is CASRTLDEPNGYTF.

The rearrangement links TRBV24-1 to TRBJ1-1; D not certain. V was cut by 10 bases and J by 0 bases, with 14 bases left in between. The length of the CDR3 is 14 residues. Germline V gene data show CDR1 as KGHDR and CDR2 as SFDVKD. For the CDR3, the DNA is TGTGCCACAAGAGCCGACGGTCTGAACACTGAAGCTTTCTTT. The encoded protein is CATRADGLNTEAFF.

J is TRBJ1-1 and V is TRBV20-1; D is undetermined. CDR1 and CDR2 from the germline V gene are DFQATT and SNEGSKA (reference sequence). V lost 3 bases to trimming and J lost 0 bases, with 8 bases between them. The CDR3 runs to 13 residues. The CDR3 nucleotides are TGCAGTGCTAGGAACAGCATGAACACTGAAGCTTTCTTT. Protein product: CSARNSMNTEAFF.

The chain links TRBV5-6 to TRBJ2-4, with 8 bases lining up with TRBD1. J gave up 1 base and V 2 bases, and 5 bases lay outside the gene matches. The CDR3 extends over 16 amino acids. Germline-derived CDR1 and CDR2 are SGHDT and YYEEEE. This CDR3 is CASSFYQGAAKNIQYF. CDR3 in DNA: TGTGCCAGCAGCTTTTATCAGGGGGCGGCCAAAAACATTCAGTACTTC.

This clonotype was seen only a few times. The CDR3 here is CSGWAQETQYF. As DNA, the CDR3 is TGCAGTGGGTGGGCCCAAGAGACCCAGTACTTC. The chain links TRBV20-1 to TRBJ2-5; no clear D gene. V was trimmed by 7 bases and J by 1 base, leaving 7 bases between them. Per germline, CDR1 DFQATT and CDR2 SNEGSKA (reference sequence). The CDR3 is 11 amino acids.

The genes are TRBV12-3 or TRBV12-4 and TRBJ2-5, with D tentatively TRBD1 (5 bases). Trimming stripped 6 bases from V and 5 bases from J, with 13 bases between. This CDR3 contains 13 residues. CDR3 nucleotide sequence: TGTGCCAGCAGGGAAGGGGCCCGGGAGACCCAGTACTTC. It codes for CASREGARETQYF.

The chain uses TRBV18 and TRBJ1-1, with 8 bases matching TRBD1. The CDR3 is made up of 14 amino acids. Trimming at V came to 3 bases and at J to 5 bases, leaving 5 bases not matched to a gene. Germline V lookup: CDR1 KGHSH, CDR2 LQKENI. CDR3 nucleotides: TGTGCCAGCTCACCCCGGGACAGGCGGACTGAAGCTTTCTTT. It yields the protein CASSPRDRRTEAFF.

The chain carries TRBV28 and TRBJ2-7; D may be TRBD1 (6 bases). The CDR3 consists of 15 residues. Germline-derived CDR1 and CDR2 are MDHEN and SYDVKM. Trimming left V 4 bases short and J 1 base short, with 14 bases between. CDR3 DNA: TGTGCCAGCAGTTCCCCTCAGACAGGTTCCTACGAGCAGTACTTC. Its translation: CASSSPQTGSYEQYF. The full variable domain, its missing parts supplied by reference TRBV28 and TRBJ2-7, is DVKVTQSSRYLVKRTGEKVFLECVQDMDHENMFWYRQDPGLGLRLIYFSYDVKMKEKGDIPEGYSVSREKKERFSLILESASTNQTSMYLCASSSPQTGSYEQYFGPGTRLTVT.